This T cell receptor (beta chain) was obtained from a study of tumour-infiltrating T cells in Burkitt lymphoma. Germline lookup yields CDR1 MDHEN and CDR2 SYDVKM. V was cut by 5 bases and J by 5 bases, with 21 bases left in between. This CDR3 spans 16 amino acids. The method was immunoSEQ multiplex PCR; TCRdb's version includes in-frame clones alone and lacks a portion of them. The sample holds thousands of clones; about 13% are singletons and the top ten take about 25%. This chain links TRBV28 with TRBJ2-5; D unclear. The receptor comes from a human donor with Burkitt lymphoma. Sequenced: tumor tissue. The CDR3 spells CASSPRSQRLSETQYF. The CDR3 nucleotides read TGTGCCAGCAGTCCGCGATCGCAGAGGCTTTCTGAGACCCAGTACTTC.